This is a list of T cell receptor beta chains from one sample in a study of response to subunit inactivated influenza vaccine. Via MiXCR, TCRdb re-called the RT-PCR reads, giving one row per CDR3 protein. Of about 500,000 distinct CDR3 sequences in the sample, about 15% were seen once. Sample: CD4+ T cells sorted from PBMCs, taken 23 months after vaccination. The receptors originated from a man between 45 and 75 years old who received an inactivated influenza vaccine. Each CDR3 is given with its conserved first and last residue. The D gene is left open where the match is weak. Rows may omit the clone size; those that give it use once, few, many or a size class.

cdr3_nt cdr3_aa v_call d_call j_call clone_size
TGTGCCAGCAGCCTTGGGGGGATTTCCTACGAGCAGTACTTC CASSLGGISYEQYF TRBV5-6 . TRBJ2-7 .
TGTGCCAGCAGCTCTAGCGGGGGAAGGTCCTACAATGAGCAGTTCTTC CASSSSGGRSYNEQFF TRBV12-3/TRBV12-4 TRBD2 TRBJ2-1 .
TGTGCCAGCCGCCCCCGGGCAGACAATGAGCAGTTCTTC CASRPRADNEQFF TRBV11-2 . TRBJ2-1 .
TGCGCCAGCAGCTTGGGTAGGACAGGGAGCACAGATACGCAGTATTTT CASSLGRTGSTDTQYF TRBV5-1 TRBD1 TRBJ2-3 few
TGTGCCAGCAGTGACTCCTACGAGCAGTACTTC CASSDSYEQYF TRBV6-2/TRBV6-3 . TRBJ2-7 many
TGTGCCAGCAGTGGGGGGGCCACTTTCACAGATACGCAGTATTTT CASSGGATFTDTQYF TRBV6-1 . TRBJ2-3 few
TGCAGTGCTAGAGTCGACCAGGCCCAAGAGACCCAGTACTTC CSARVDQAQETQYF TRBV20-1 . TRBJ2-5 many
TGTGCCAGCAGTGGACAGGGCTACAATCAGCCCCAGCATTTT CASSGQGYNQPQHF TRBV6-1 TRBD1 TRBJ1-5 many
TGTGCCATTACAGGGGGCCGGGGAGATACGCAGTATTTT CAITGGRGDTQYF TRBV10-3 TRBD1 TRBJ2-3 few
TGCAGTGTCACCCCCCTTAGCGGGGGTCGCACAGATACGCAGTATTTT CSVTPLSGGRTDTQYF TRBV20-1 TRBD2 TRBJ2-3 .
TGTGCCAGCAGTTTCCAAAATACGGATCAGCCCCAGCATTTT CASSFQNTDQPQHF TRBV6-5 . TRBJ1-5 .
TGTGCCAGCTCACCCCTAGGCCTGGGCGAGCAGTACTTC CASSPLGLGEQYF TRBV18 . TRBJ2-7 .
TGTGCCAGCAGCTTGCAAGGGAGTGGGGCCAAAAACATTCAGTACTTC CASSLQGSGAKNIQYF TRBV5-5 . TRBJ2-4 many
TGTGCCAGCAGCTTAGGGGCAGGGGGGCTAGCCAAAAACATTCAGTACTTC CASSLGAGGLAKNIQYF TRBV7-2 . TRBJ2-4 many
TGTGCCAGCAGCCGAGGTCCCCTTAGCGGGTTCACCTACAATGAGCAGTTCTTC CASSRGPLSGFTYNEQFF TRBV3-1 TRBD2 TRBJ2-1 .
TGTGCCAGCAGCCAAGGCGGGGAAGCCCAGTACTTC CASSQGGEAQYF TRBV12-3/TRBV12-4 . TRBJ2-5 .
TGTGCCAGCAGTTCCCGGGGGACTAGCGGGAGTAATGAGCAGTTCTTC CASSSRGTSGSNEQFF TRBV27 TRBD2 TRBJ2-1 many
TGTGCCAGCAGTTACGACAGGGGATCCTACAATGAGCAGTTCTTC CASSYDRGSYNEQFF TRBV12-3/TRBV12-4 TRBD1 TRBJ2-1 many
TGTGCCAGCAGTCGGCCGGGACTAGCGGAAGAGACCCAGTACTTC CASSRPGLAEETQYF TRBV28 TRBD2 TRBJ2-5 .
TGCGCCAGCAGCCAACTTAGGGCCGAAAGCCCCTACAATGAGCAGTTCTTC CASSQLRAESPYNEQFF TRBV4-1 . TRBJ2-1 many
TGTGCCAGCAGCTCCTCTAGGGGGGGCGCCAAAAACATTCAGTACTTC CASSSSRGGAKNIQYF TRBV7-8 . TRBJ2-4 few
TGTGCCAGCAACATTCTGTCCGGGGGCGAAGAGACCCAGTACTTC CASNILSGGEETQYF TRBV12-3/TRBV12-4 . TRBJ2-5 .
TGTGCCAGCAGCCTCACAGCGGGATCAGATACGCAGTATTTT CASSLTAGSDTQYF TRBV9 TRBD2 TRBJ2-3 few
TGTGCCAGCAGGAGAGGGGGACAGAGTAGACAAGAGACCCAGTACTTC CASRRGGQSRQETQYF TRBV2 TRBD1 TRBJ2-5 .
TGTGCCAGTAGTAAGACTAGCGGGAGATCACCTATCGCGCAGTATTTT CASSKTSGRSPIAQYF TRBV19 TRBD2 TRBJ2-3 .
TGTGCCAGCAGTGCCCTGGGGGGCAACTCTGAAGCTTTCTTT CASSALGGNSEAFF TRBV2 . TRBJ1-1 .
TGCGCCAGCAGCCTGGCCGTAAGAGCGGGGAGCAATGAGCAGTTCTTC CASSLAVRAGSNEQFF TRBV5-1 TRBD2 TRBJ2-1 .